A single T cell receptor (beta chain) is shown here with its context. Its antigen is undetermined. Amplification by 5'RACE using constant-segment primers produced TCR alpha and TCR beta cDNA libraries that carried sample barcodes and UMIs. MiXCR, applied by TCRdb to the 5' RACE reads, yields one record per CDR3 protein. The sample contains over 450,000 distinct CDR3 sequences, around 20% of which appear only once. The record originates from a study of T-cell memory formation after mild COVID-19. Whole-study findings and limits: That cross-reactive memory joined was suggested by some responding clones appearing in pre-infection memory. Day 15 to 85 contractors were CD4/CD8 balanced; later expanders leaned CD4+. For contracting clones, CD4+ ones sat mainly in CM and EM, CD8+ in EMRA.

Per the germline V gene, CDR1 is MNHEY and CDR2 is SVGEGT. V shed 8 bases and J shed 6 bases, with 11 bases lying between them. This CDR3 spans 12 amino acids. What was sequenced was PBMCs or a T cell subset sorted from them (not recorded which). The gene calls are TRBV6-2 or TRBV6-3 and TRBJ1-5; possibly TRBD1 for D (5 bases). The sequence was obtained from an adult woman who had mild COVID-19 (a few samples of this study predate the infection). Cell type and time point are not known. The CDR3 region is CASGPGGQPQHF. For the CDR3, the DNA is TGTGCCAGCGGACCGGGGGGTCAGCCCCAGCATTTT.